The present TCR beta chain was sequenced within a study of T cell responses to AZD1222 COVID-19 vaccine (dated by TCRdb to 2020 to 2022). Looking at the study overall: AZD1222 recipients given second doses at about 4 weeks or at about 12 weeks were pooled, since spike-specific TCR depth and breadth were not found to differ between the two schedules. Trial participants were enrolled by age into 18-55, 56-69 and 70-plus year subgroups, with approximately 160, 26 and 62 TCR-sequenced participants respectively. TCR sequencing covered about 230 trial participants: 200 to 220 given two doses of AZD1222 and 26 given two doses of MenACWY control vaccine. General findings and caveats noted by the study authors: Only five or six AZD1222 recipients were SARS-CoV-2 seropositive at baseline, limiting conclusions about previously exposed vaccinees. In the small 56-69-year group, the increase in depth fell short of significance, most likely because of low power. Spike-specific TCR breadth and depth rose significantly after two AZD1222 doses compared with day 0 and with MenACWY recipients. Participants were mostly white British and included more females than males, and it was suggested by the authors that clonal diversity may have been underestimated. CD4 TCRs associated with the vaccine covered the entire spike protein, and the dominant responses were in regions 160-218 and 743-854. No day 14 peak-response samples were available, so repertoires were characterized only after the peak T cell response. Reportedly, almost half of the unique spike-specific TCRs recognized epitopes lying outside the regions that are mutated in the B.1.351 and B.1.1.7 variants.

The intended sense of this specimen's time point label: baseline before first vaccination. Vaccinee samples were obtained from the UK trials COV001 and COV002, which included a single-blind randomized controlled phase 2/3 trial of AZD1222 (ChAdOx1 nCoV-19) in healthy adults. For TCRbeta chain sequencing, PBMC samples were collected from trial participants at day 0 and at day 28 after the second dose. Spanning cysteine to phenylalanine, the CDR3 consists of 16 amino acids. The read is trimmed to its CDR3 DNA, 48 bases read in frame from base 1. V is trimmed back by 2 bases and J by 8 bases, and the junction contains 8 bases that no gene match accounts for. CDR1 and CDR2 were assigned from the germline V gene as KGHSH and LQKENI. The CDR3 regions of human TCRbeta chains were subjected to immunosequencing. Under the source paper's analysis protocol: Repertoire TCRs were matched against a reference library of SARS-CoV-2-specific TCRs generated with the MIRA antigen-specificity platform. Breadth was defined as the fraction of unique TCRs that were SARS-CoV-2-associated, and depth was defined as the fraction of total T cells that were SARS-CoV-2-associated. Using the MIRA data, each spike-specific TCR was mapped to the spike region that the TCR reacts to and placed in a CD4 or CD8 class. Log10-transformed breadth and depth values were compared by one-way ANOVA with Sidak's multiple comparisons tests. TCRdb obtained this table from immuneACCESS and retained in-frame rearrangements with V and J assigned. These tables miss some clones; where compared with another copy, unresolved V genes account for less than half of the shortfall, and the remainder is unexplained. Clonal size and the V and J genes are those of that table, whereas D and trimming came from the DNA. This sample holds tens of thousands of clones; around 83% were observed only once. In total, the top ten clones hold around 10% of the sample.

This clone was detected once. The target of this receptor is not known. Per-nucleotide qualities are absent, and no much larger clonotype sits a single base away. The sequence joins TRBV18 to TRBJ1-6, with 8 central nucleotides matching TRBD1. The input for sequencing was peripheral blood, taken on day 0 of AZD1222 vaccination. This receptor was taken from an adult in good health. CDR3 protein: CASSPRTGRNDSPLHF. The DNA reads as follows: TGTGCCAGCTCACCAAGGACAGGGAGAAACGATTCACCCCTCCACTTT. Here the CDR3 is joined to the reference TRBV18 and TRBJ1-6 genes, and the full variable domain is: NAGVMQNPRHLVRRRGQEARLRCSPMKGHSHVYWYRQLPEEGLKFMVYLQKENIIDESGMPKERFSAEFPKEGPSILRIQQVVRGDSAAYFCASSPRTGRNDSPLHFGNGTRLTVT.